The T cell receptor beta chain described here comes from a study of T cell changes during pregnancy in multiple sclerosis (dated by TCRdb to about 2019). Broadly, across the study: The study looked at changes in the T cell repertoire across pregnancy in women with multiple sclerosis.

The junction shows trimming of 9 bases on V and 2 bases on J, plus 19 bases between the germline ends. The CDR3 spans 16 residues, from the cysteine through the phenylalanine. The read is trimmed to its CDR3 DNA, 48 bases read in frame from base 1. The germline V gene gives CDR1 as SGHTA and CDR2 as FQGNSA. A single count supports this clone. The antigen this receptor binds is unknown. The record has no base qualities; no much larger clone is one base away. The library came from the immunoSEQ multiplex PCR assay. TCRdb carries this immuneACCESS record with in-frame sequences only. Its versions omit some clonotypes, under half of them owing to an unresolved V gene in the studies checked, with the rest unexplained. This sample holds 45,000 to 70,000 clones; approximately 90% were observed only once. The ten largest make up approximately 0.58% of the sample.

The TCR sequence derives from a female donor with multiple sclerosis, enrolled in a pregnancy study. Source: CD4+ T cells from peripheral blood mononuclear cells, taken after pregnancy. The receptor chain draws on TRBV7-2 and TRBJ2-2; TRBD2 is possibly the D segment (6 matching bases). CDR3 protein: CASNSGTLINTGELFF. The nucleotide sequence reads as follows: TGTGCCAGTAACTCCGGGACTCTTATCAACACCGGGGAGCTGTTTTTT.